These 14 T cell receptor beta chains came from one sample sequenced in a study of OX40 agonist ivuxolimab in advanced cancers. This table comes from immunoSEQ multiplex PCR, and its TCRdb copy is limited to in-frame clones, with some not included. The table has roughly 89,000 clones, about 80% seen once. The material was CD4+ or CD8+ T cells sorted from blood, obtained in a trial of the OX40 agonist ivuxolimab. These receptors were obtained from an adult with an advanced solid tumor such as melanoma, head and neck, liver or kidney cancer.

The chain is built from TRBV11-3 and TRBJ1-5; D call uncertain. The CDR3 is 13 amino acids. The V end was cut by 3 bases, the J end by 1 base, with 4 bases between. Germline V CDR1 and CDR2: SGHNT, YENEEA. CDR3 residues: CASSLHSNQPQHF. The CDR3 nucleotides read TGTGCCAGCAGCTTGCACAGCAATCAGCCCCAGCATTTT.

The CDR3 sequence is CASSEEFGTLGEKLFF. The CDR3 coding sequence is TGTGCCAGCAGTGAGGAGTTTGGGACATTAGGGGAAAAACTGTTTTTT. The chain is built from TRBV6-1 and TRBJ1-4, with a weak D call TRBD1 (6 bases). CDR1 and CDR2 from the germline V gene are MNHNS and SASEGT. V was pared by 3 bases and J by 8 bases, with 19 bases between. This CDR3 contains 16 residues.

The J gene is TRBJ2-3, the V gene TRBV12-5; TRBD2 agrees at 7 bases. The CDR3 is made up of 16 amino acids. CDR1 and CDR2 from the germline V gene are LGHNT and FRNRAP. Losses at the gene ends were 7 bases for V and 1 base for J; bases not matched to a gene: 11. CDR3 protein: CASAPRGAGGTDTQYF. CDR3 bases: TGTGCTAGTGCCCCCCGCGGGGCGGGGGGCACAGATACGCAGTATTTT.

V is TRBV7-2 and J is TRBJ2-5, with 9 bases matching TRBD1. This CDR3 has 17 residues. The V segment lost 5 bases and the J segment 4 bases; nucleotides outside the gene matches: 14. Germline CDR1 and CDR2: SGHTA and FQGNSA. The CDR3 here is CASSPGLSGQGRETQYF. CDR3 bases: TGTGCCAGCAGCCCTGGGCTGAGCGGACAGGGGAGAGAGACCCAGTACTTC.

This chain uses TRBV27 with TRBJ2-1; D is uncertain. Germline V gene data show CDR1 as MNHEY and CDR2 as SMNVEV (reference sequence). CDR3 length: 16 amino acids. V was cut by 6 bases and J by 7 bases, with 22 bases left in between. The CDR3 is CASSTPLKSIKNEQFF. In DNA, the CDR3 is TGTGCCAGCAGCACGCCACTCAAATCCATTAAAAATGAGCAGTTCTTC.

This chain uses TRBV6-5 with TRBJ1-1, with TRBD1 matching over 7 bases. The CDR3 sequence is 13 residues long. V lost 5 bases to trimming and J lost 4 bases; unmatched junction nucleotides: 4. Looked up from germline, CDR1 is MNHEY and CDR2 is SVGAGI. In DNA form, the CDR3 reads TGTGCCAGCAGTACGCCAGGGGGCACTGAAGCTTTCTTT. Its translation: CASSTPGGTEAFF.

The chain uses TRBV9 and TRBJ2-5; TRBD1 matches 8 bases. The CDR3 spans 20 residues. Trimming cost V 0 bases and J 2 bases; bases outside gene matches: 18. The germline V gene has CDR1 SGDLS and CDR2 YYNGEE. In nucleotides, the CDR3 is TGTGCCAGCAGCGTAGACGGGATATCGCTCGGGACAGGAGGACAAGAGACCCAGTACTTC. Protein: CASSVDGISLGTGGQETQYF.

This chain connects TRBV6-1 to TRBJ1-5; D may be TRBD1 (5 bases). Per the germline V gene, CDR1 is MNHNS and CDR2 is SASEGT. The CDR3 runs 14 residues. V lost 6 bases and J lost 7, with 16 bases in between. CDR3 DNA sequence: TGTGCCAGCAGGGACTTCGGGGGTCCACAGCCCCAGCATTTT. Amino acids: CASRDFGGPQPQHF.

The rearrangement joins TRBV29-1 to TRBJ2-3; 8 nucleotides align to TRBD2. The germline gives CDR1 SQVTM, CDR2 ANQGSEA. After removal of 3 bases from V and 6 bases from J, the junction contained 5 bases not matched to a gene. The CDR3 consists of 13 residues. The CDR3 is CSVERGAGDTQYF. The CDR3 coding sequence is TGCAGCGTTGAGCGGGGGGCGGGGGATACGCAGTATTTT.

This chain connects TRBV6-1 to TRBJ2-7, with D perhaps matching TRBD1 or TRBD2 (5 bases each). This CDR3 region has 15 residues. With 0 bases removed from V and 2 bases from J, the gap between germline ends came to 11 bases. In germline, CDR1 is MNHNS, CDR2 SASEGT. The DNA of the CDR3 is TGTGCCAGCAGTGAAGCGTTGTGGGGGACCTACGAGCAGTACTTC. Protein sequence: CASSEALWGTYEQYF.

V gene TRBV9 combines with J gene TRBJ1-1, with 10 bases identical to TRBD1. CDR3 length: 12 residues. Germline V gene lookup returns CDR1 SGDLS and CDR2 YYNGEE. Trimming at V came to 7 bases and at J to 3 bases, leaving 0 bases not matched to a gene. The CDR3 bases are TGTGCCAGCGGACAGGGGGACACTGAAGCTTTCTTT. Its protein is CASGQGDTEAFF.

CDR3 sequence: CAVRQGHSPLHF. The CDR3 nucleotides are TGTGCCGTCCGACAGGGACATTCACCCCTCCACTTT. V is TRBV27 and J is TRBJ1-6; 7 bases align to TRBD1. The CDR3 is made up of 12 amino acids. V lost 11 bases, J lost 8 bases, and 6 bases stayed unmatched. Germline lookup yields CDR1 MNHEY and CDR2 SMNVEV (reference sequence).

The DNA of the CDR3 is TGCAGTGCTAGAGAATCCGGGGAGCTGTTTTTT. Protein: CSARESGELFF. The chain uses TRBV20-1 and TRBJ2-2; D gene ambiguous. Germline lookup yields CDR1 DFQATT and CDR2 SNEGSKA (reference sequence). The germline V and J ends were trimmed by 0 bases and 6 bases, with 2 bases remaining between them. The CDR3 covers 11 residues.

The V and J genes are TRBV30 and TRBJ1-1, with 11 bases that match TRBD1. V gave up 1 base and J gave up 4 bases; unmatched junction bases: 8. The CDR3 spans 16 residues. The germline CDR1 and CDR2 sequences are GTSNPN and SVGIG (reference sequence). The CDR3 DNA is TGTGCCTGGAGTGCGGACAGGGGGCGCGGGATCACTGAAGCTTTCTTT. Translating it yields CAWSADRGRGITEAFF.